The 14 T cell receptor beta chains below were found in one sample sequenced in a study of shared clonotypes between healthy human individuals. Clones were read by immunoSEQ multiplex PCR, and TCRdb kept only the in-frame ones, dropping some. The table lists some 650,000 clones, approximately 97% of them singletons. The sequencing sample was made of naive CD4+ T cells sorted from blood. Noted subset: CD45RA+ positively selected. Receptors were obtained from a woman aged 30 to 39 in good health.

The V gene is TRBV5-1, the J gene TRBJ1-3, with no clear D. The CDR3 consists of 13 residues. Germline V gene sequence: CDR1 SGHRS, CDR2 YFSETQ. V was cut by 5 bases and J by 3 bases, with 9 bases left in between. The CDR3 DNA sequence: TGCGCCAGCAGAGGCTTTGATGGAAACACCATATATTTT. This gives the protein CASRGFDGNTIYF.

This clone has a single count. The gene calls are TRBV27 and TRBJ2-3; 11 bases are a match to TRBD2. The CDR3 contains 18 residues. Germline V gene data show CDR1 as MNHEY and CDR2 as SMNVEV (reference sequence). The trim removed 5 bases at V and 2 bases at J, leaving 12 bases unmatched. The CDR3 DNA reads as TGTGCCAGCAGTCCATACCAACTAGCGGGAGTGTTCACAGATACGCAGTATTTT. Protein sequence: CASSPYQLAGVFTDTQYF.

The gene calls are TRBV4-1 and TRBJ1-2; D gene uncertain. This CDR3 has 14 residues. Trimming pared 2 bases from V and 8 bases from J, leaving 15 bases between. Looked up from germline, CDR1 is MGHRA and CDR2 is YSYEKL. The CDR3 reads CASSQQEVLGGYTF. CDR3 sequence (DNA): TGCGCCAGCAGCCAACAGGAGGTTCTTGGAGGCTACACCTTC.

Worth noting for this clone: Other nucleotide sequences from this sample produce the same CDR3. This chain joins TRBV5-1 and TRBJ2-3; 7 bases are a match to TRBD1. CDR1 and CDR2 from the germline V gene are SGHRS and YFSETQ. The CDR3 covers 15 residues. The V segment lost 0 bases and the J segment 1 base; nucleotides outside the gene matches: 2. CDR3 loop: CASSLGQGGTDTQYF. CDR3 in DNA: TGCGCCAGCAGCTTGGGACAGGGCGGCACAGATACGCAGTATTTT. The entire variable domain, with the rest obtained from reference TRBV5-1 and TRBJ2-3, is as follows: KAGVTQTPRYLIKTRGQQVTLSCSPISGHRSVSWYQQTPGQGLQFLFEYFSETQRNKGNFPGRFSGRQFSNSRSEMNVSTLELGDSALYLCASSLGQGGTDTQYFGPGTRLTVL.

V and J are TRBV2 and TRBJ1-2; tentatively, D is TRBD1 (5 bases). CDR3 length: 15 residues. Looked up from germline, CDR1 is SNHLY and CDR2 is FYNNEI. Trimming took 7 bases from V and 2 from J, leaving 17 bases between them. The CDR3 sequence is CASISVRGPNYGYTF. For the CDR3, the DNA is TGTGCCAGCATCAGCGTTAGGGGCCCCAACTATGGCTACACCTTC.

The chain has TRBV19 and TRBJ2-7; D possibly corresponds to TRBD1 (6 bases). Looked up from germline, CDR1 is LNHDA and CDR2 is SQIVND (reference sequence). Deletions cut 2 bases from V and 6 bases from J, with 14 bases between. The CDR3 length is 14 residues. The CDR3, as DNA: TGTGCCAGTAGTATAACCGCGGGCAGGGGCGAGCAGTACTTC. Translation gives CASSITAGRGEQYF. Together with reference TRBV19 and TRBJ2-7, the CDR3 gives the full variable domain: DGGITQSPKYLFRKEGQNVTLSCEQNLNHDAMYWYRQDPGQGLRLIYYSQIVNDFQKGDIAEGYSVSREKKESFPLTVTSAQKNPTAFYLCASSITAGRGEQYFGPGTRLTVT.

The V and J genes are TRBV6-4 and TRBJ1-2, with D maybe TRBD1 (5 bases). Germline CDR1 MRHNA, CDR2 SNTAGT. The germline V and J ends were trimmed by 0 bases and 2 bases, with 7 bases remaining between them. There are 14 residues in the CDR3. For the CDR3, the DNA is TGTGCCAGCAGTGACTCAAGGGGAAACTATGGCTACACCTTC. Protein sequence: CASSDSRGNYGYTF.

This sequence joins TRBV9 and TRBJ1-3; the match to TRBD1 covers 7 bases. V dropped 3 bases and J dropped 6; count of bases not matched to a gene: 6. Germline CDR1 reads SGDLS; CDR2 reads YYNGEE. This CDR3 contains 14 residues. The CDR3 reads CASSGPGQTNTIYF. CDR3 coding DNA: TGTGCCAGCAGCGGACCGGGACAGACAAACACCATATATTTT.

In this sample, this clone turned up a few times. CDR3 in DNA: TGTGCCAGCAGCCAAGTGGCAGGGAGGAACACTGAAGCTTTCTTT. It yields the protein CASSQVAGRNTEAFF. The chain recombines TRBV14 with TRBJ1-1, with a possible D match to TRBD1 (5 bases). The length of the CDR3 is 15 residues. V shed 1 base and J shed 1 base, with 10 bases lying between them. Germline V gives CDR1 SGHDN, CDR2 FVKESK.

The genes are TRBV28 and TRBJ2-5; tentative D call: TRBD1 (5 bases). V lost 3 bases, J lost 6 bases, and 8 bases lay in between. This CDR3 is built from 12 residues. CDR1 is MDHEN and CDR2 is SYDVKM in the germline V gene. The CDR3 loop reads CASSLQGKTQYF. CDR3 nucleotide sequence: TGTGCCAGCAGTTTGCAGGGAAAGACCCAGTACTTC.

The V and J genes are TRBV28 and TRBJ1-4; no firm D call. This CDR3 spans 13 amino acids. Trimming pared 4 bases from V and 4 bases from J, leaving 7 bases between. From germline, CDR1 is MDHEN and CDR2 SYDVKM. The CDR3: CASSYSLNEKLFF. The DNA for the CDR3 is TGTGCCAGCAGTTACAGCCTTAATGAAAAACTGTTTTTT.

This clone is a singleton in its sample. The rearrangement links TRBV2 to TRBJ2-1, with D tentatively TRBD1 or TRBD2 (5 bases each). CDR1 is SNHLY and CDR2 is FYNNEI in the germline V gene. The CDR3 is 12 residues long. Trimming left V 4 bases short and J 6 bases short, with 7 bases between. The CDR3 DNA follows: TGTGCCAGCAGTGTGAGGGGCAATGAGCAGTTCTTC. This translates into CASSVRGNEQFF.

This rearrangement joins TRBV27 to TRBJ2-1; a weak D match, TRBD1 (5 bases). V dropped 4 bases and J dropped 7 bases, with 14 bases sitting between them. Germline CDR1 is MNHEY and CDR2 is SMNVEV (reference sequence). The CDR3 length is 14 residues. Here the CDR3 reads CASSSLPGANEQFF. CDR3 DNA: TGTGCCAGCAGTTCCCTCCCTGGGGCGAATGAGCAGTTCTTC.

The chain uses TRBV5-1 and TRBJ2-1, with D perhaps TRBD2 (6 bases). The CDR3 contains 15 residues. V lost 4 bases to trimming and J lost 5 bases, with 16 bases between them. CDR1 is SGHRS and CDR2 is YFSETQ in the germline V gene. The CDR3 DNA reads TGCGCCAGCAGCCAACACCGGGACTTCCACAATGAGCAGTTCTTC. Translation gives CASSQHRDFHNEQFF.